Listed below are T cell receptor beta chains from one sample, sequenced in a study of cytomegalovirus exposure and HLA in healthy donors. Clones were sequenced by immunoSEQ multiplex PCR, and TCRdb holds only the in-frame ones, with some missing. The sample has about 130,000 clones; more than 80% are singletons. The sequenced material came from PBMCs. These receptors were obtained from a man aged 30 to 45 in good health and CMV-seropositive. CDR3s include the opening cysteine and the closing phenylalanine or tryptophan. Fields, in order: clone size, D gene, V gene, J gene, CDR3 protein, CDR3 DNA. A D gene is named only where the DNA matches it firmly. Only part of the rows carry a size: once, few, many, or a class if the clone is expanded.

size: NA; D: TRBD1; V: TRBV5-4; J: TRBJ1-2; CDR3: CASSLVPGGDYGYTF; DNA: TGTGCCAGCAGCTTGGTCCCAGGGGGAGACTATGGCTACACCTTC
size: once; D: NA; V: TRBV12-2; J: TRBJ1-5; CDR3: CASRLEPTESNQPQHF; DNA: TGTGCAAGTCGCTTAGAACCTACCGAAAGCAATCAGCCCCAGCATTTT
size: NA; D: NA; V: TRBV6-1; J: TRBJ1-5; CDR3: CASGQESNQPQHF; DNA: TGTGCCAGCGGCCAGGAAAGCAATCAGCCCCAGCATTTT
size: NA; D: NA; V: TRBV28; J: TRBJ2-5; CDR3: CASSLTVKETQYF; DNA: TGTGCCAGCAGCCTGACAGTTAAAGAGACCCAGTACTTC
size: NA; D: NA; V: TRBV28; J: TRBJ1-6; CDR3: CASSFGQYNSPLHF; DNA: TGTGCCAGCAGTTTTGGACAGTATAATTCACCCCTCCACTTT
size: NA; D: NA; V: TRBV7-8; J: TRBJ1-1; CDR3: CASSFRNTEAFF; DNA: TGTGCCAGCAGCTTCAGGAACACTGAAGCTTTCTTT
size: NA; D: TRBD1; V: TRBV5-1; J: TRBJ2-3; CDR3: CASSLVRDRLDTQYF; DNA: TGCGCCAGCAGCTTGGTAAGGGACAGGTTGGATACGCAGTATTTT
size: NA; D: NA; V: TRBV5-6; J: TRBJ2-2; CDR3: CASSQQTGELFF; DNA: TGTGCCAGCAGCCAACAAACCGGGGAGCTGTTTTTT
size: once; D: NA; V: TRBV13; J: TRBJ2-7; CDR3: CASSLGRGREQYF; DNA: TGTGCCAGCAGCTTAGGCAGGGGCCGCGAGCAGTACTTC
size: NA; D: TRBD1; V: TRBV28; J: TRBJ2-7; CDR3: CASTLDRGLSEQYF; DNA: TGTGCCAGCACCTTGGACAGGGGGCTATCCGAGCAGTACTTC
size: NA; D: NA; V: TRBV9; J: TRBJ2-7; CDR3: CASSVLDTPYEQYF; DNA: TGTGCCAGCAGCGTGCTTGACACCCCCTACGAGCAGTACTTC
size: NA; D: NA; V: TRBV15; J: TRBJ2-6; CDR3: CATSPRYSGANVLTF; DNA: TGTGCCACCAGCCCCCGTTACTCTGGGGCCAACGTCCTGACTTTC
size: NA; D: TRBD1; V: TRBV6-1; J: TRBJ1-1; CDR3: CASSEIQGAYTEAFF; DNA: TGTGCCAGCAGTGAAATACAGGGGGCTTACACTGAAGCTTTCTTT
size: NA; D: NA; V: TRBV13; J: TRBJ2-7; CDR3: CASSFAGYEQYF; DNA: TGTGCCAGCAGCTTTGCGGGCTACGAGCAGTACTTC
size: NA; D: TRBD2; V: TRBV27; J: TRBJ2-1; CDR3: CASSLGTSGGALENEQFF; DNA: TGTGCCAGCAGTCTCGGGACTAGCGGGGGGGCCCTAGAGAATGAGCAGTTCTTC
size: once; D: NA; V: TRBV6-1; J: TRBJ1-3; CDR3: CASSEALAGNTIYF; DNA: TGTGCCAGCAGTGAAGCGTTGGCCGGAAACACCATATATTTT
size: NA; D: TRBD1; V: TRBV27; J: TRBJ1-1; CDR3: CASSTYTGDDRTEAFF; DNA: TGTGCCAGCAGTACCTATACAGGGGACGATAGAACTGAAGCTTTCTTT
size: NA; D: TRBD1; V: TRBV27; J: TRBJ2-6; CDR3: CASSSTGEANVLTF; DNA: TGTGCCAGCAGTTCGACAGGGGAGGCCAACGTCCTGACTTTC
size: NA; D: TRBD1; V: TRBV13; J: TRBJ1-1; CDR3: CASSSRTGGNRNTEAFF; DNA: TGTGCCAGCAGCTCCCGGACAGGGGGCAATCGAAACACTGAAGCTTTCTTT
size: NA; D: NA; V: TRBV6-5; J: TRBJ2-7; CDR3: CASSEDSETHEQYF; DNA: TGTGCCAGCAGTGAAGACTCAGAAACACACGAGCAGTACTTC
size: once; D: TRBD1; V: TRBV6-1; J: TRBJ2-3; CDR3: CASSPWTGRTDTQYF; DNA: TGTGCCAGCAGTCCCTGGACAGGGCGCACAGATACGCAGTATTTT
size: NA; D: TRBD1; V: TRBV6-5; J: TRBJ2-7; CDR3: CASSRRDSPYEQYF; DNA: TGTGCCAGCAGTCGCCGGGACAGCCCCTACGAGCAGTACTTC
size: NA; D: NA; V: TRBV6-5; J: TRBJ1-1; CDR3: CASSEAYHTEAFF; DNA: TGTGCCAGCAGTGAAGCGTACCACACTGAAGCTTTCTTT
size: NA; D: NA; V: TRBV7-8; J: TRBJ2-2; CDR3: CAARTGSSTGELFF; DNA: TGTGCCGCCCGAACAGGGTCGAGCACCGGGGAGCTGTTTTTT
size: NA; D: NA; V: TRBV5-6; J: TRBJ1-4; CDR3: CASSLLGANEKLFF; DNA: TGTGCCAGCAGCTTGCTGGGAGCTAATGAAAAACTGTTTTTT
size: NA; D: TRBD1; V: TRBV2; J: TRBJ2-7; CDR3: CASRTDRATYEQYF; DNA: TGTGCCAGCAGAACGGACAGGGCCACCTACGAGCAGTACTTC
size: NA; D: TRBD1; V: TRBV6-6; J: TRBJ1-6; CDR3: CASSYGTGDSPLHF; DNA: TGTGCCAGCAGTTACGGGACAGGGGATTCACCCCTCCACTTT
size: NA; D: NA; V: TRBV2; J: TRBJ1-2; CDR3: CASSQGSSGDVYGYTF; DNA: TGTGCCAGCAGCCAGGGGAGCAGTGGGGACGTCTATGGCTACACCTTC
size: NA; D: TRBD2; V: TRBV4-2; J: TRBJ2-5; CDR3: CASSQVSRLAGAETQYF; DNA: TGTGCCAGCAGCCAAGTTTCCCGACTAGCGGGGGCAGAGACCCAGTACTTC
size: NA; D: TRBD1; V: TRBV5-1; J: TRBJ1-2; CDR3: CASSLDPQTGGGGYTF; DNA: TGCGCCAGCAGCTTGGACCCACAGACAGGGGGCGGAGGCTACACCTTC
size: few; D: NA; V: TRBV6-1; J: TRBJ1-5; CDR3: CASSAGTAPLNQPQHF; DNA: TGTGCCAGCAGTGCTGGAACAGCCCCCCTCAATCAGCCCCAGCATTTT
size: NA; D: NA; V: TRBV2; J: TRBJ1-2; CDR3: CARNGLLDYGYTF; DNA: TGTGCCAGAAACGGACTTTTGGACTATGGCTACACCTTC
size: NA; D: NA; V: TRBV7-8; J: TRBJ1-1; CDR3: CASSLVDRNTEAFF; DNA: TGTGCCAGCAGCTTAGTAGACAGGAACACTGAAGCTTTCTTT
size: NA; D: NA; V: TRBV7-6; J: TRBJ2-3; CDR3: CASSFETDTQYF; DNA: TGTGCCAGCAGCTTCGAGACAGATACGCAGTATTTT
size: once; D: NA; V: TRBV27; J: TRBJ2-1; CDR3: CASSSGQGGYAEQFF; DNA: TGTGCCAGCAGTTCCGGACAGGGAGGGTACGCGGAGCAGTTCTTC
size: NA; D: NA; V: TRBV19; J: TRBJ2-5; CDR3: CASSNTRGETQYF; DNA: TGTGCCAGTAGCAATACTCGGGGAGAGACCCAGTACTTC
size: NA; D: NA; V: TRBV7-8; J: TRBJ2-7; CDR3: CASSLARVGSYEQYF; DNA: TGTGCCAGCAGCTTAGCCCGGGTAGGCTCCTACGAGCAGTACTTC
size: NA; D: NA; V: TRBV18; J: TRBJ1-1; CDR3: CASSLSDPGTSNTEAFF; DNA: TGTGCCAGCTCGCTCAGCGATCCAGGGACTTCGAACACTGAAGCTTTCTTT
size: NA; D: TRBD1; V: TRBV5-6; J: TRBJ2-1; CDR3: CASSSGQVEQFF; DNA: TGTGCCAGCAGCTCGGGACAGGTCGAGCAGTTCTTC
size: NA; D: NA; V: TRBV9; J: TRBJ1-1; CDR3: CASSTSRQVNTEAFF; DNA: TGTGCCAGCAGCACCTCTCGACAGGTGAACACTGAAGCTTTCTTT
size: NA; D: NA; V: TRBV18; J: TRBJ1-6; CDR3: CASSPEAAHNSPLHF; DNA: TGTGCCAGCTCTCCGGAAGCGGCACATAATTCACCCCTCCACTTT
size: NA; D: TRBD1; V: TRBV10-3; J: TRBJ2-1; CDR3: CAISEDRVGNEQFF; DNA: TGTGCCATCAGTGAGGACAGGGTAGGCAATGAGCAGTTCTTC
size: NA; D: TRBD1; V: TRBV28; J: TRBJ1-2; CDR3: CASSLTGQANYGYTF; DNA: TGTGCCAGCAGTTTGACAGGACAGGCTAACTATGGCTACACCTTC
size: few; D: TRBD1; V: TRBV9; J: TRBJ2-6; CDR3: CASSYPGQDSGANGLTF; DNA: TGTGCCAGCAGCTACCCGGGACAGGACTCTGGGGCCAACGGCCTGACTTTC
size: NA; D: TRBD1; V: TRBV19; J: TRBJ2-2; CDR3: CASSMGQVNTGELFF; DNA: TGTGCCAGTAGTATGGGACAGGTTAACACCGGGGAGCTGTTTTTT
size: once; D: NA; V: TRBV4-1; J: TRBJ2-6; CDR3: CASSRPRQERLHGANVLTF; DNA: TGCGCCAGCAGCCGCCCCCGACAGGAGAGATTACATGGGGCCAACGTCCTGACTTTC
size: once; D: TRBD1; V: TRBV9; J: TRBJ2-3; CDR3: CASRPGQGFLDTQYF; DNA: TGTGCCAGCAGACCGGGACAGGGTTTTTTGGATACGCAGTATTTT